This T cell receptor beta chain originates from a study of cytomegalovirus exposure and HLA in healthy donors (dated by TCRdb to the late 2010s). Regarding the research as a whole: In an earlier analysis of 587 of the donors, around 290 Gb of sequence data and roughly 100 million unique TCR beta sequences from about 179 million T cells were reported. An early release that covered several hundred HLA-typed donors contained 250 to 350 gigabases of sequencing data and around 80 million unique TCR sequences. Of the 350 to 450 genotyped donors, 65% to 90% fell in the genetic ancestry cluster associated with self-reported Caucasian donors. The aim of the study was to test whether cataloging public T cell receptors could identify signatures of past pathogen exposure. Using immunosequencing, the study profiled T cell repertoires from 500 to 800 subjects and related those repertoires to cytomegalovirus serostatus. A separate validation cohort of 100 to 150 different subjects was used in addition to the roughly 700-subject first cohort. To predict cytomegalovirus infection status, the study brought together high-throughput TCR immunosequencing, statistical association of individual TCRs with disease status, and machine learning. In a later analysis, previously published TCR beta repertoires from 550 to 700 donors were re-analyzed and high-resolution HLA genotyping was added so that TCR occurrence patterns could be studied. Rather than using new phenotypic data, the later analysis identified candidate immune exposures from TCR beta sequences and from how often those sequences occurred across donors. In an earlier analysis of a few hundred of the donors, high-throughput TCR beta sequencing was used to judge whether each TCR beta V gene segment behaved as functional or pseudogenic. Donor age, sex, ethnicity and CMV serostatus were compiled together with the repertoire data. A later genetic analysis took genome-wide SNP genotypes for about three fifths of the 666 donors and used that subset as a discovery cohort. All discovery cohort repertoires had been generated on a single sequencing platform. HLA typing covered class I and class II loci at four-digit resolution. The number of donors typed differed by locus, with 629-630 for A, B, C, DRB1 and DQB1, more than 500 for DQA1, 600 to 610 for DPA1, and 472 for DPB1. Five DR-DQ haplotypes were treated as single units for association and clustering because of strong linkage in the cohort. Across around 400 genotyped donors of the cohort, an average of about 240,000 unique TCR beta nucleotide sequences per donor were sequenced, and 15% to 20% of those sequences were non-productive.

Library preparation employed the immunoSEQ multiplex PCR assay. For the multiplex PCR, a mixture combining 60 forward primers for TCR Vbeta segments and 13 reverse primers for TCR Jbeta segments was used. Amplification of the CDR3 region of rearranged TCR beta genes was performed with a multiplex PCR assay on genomic DNA. The Illumina HiSeq System was used to sequence the amplified TCR beta libraries as 87-base-pair reads. In the source study's methods: In a later analysis, approximately 74 million unique TCR beta chains were counted across the roughly 700 repertoires, and roughly 11 million of these chains were shared by at least two donors. A nearest-neighbor algorithm error-corrected the raw reads and collapsed the reads into unique sequences, merging closely related sequences to remove PCR and sequencing errors. To assign V, D and J gene segments, CDR3 sequences were aligned to IMGT reference sequences. For a sequence to be retained, a match of at least six nucleotides to both a V gene segment and a J gene segment was required. Rearrangements were classified as productive when the CDR3 lacked stop codons and remained in frame with V and J, and all other rearrangements were classified as non-productive. CDR3 was defined by IMGT convention, running from the second conserved V-encoded cysteine to the conserved J-encoded phenylalanine. The earlier analysis of about 620 of the donors excluded sequences that lacked an unambiguous match to a single V gene segment. An earlier analysis of several hundred of the donors called V segments functional above 56.7% productive rearrangements and segregating when the between-donor standard deviation exceeded 5%. A statistical classification framework was built for diagnosing cytomegalovirus status from the catalog of TCR beta chain sequences. In a later analysis, TCR nucleotide sequences were compared against IMGT/GENE-DB human TR gene sequences so that V and J genes could be assigned. A later analysis assigned CDR3 sequences and most-parsimonious VDJ recombination scenarios with the TCRdist pipeline. In a later analysis, each TCR beta chain was defined by its CDR3 amino acid sequence together with its V-gene family, and reads lacking a unique V-gene family were excluded. To address suspected cross-contamination and a sequencing artifact, a later analysis removed roughly 580 highly shared, low-generation-probability nucleotide sequences. In a later analysis, a clonal expansion index for each public chain was calculated from normalized within-repertoire ranks of inferred template counts. In a later analysis, generation probabilities were computed with a VDJ recombination model fitted to out-of-frame rearrangements, and the resulting probabilities were checked against IGoR. In a later analysis, hypergeometric tests were used to score TCR-TCR, TCR-HLA and TCR-CMV co-occurrence, with a repertoire-size bias correction applied to TCR pairs. In a later analysis, false discovery rates were estimated by permuting HLA or CMV assignments 20 times. In a later analysis, co-occurring TCRs were grouped using DBSCAN, and TCRdist sequence similarity was added for clustering within HLA-allele-positive subsets. Repertoires with fewer than 30,000 or more than 120,000 public chains, plus five repertoires with anomalous nucleotide sharing, were excluded from co-occurrence clustering. The clones in this table, taken by TCRdb from immuneACCESS, are in-frame only. Not every clone is retained; where verified, under half of the shortfall comes from an unresolved V gene, and the cause of the rest is unknown. V and J calls and clone size are as listed in that table; D and trimming were resolved from the DNA. Recorded for this sample are 75,000 to 80,000 clones; around 81% of them occurred a single time. The ten largest clonotypes hold about 1.1% of the sample.

The cohort consisted of 600 or so healthy bone marrow donors. At the time of sampling, all cohort members were nominally healthy, though unrecorded immune exposures were likely present. The donor tested CMV seronegative and was one of the 352 seronegative cohort members. Every donor gave a peripheral blood sample, and the peripheral blood mononuclear cells from that sample were used for TCR beta sequencing. The Qiagen DNeasy Blood Extraction Kit was used to extract genomic DNA from the blood cell samples. General study outcomes and caveats: In the study, approximately 150 TCR beta chains were listed as associated with cytomegalovirus. Linkage disequilibrium might explain the correlated functional status among segregating V segments, but an unknown experimental factor could not be ruled out. Most TCR sequences were observed very rarely across donors, whereas some public TCRs were present in many individuals. A later genetic analysis reported fewer N-insertions in productive TCRs among donors in an Asian-associated ancestry cluster than the approximately 700-donor mean. Because the 87-base-pair reads could not distinguish some IMGT-functional V segments, including TRBV6-2 and TRBV6-3, those segments were excluded. When HLA alleles, especially DR and DQ, strongly co-occurred, TCR associations were difficult to assign to individual alleles. A later analysis associated 16,951 TCR beta sequences with specific HLA alleles at a false discovery rate of 0.05. It was suggested by the authors that the approach could potentially be generalized to other disease states and immunological phenotypes. The only immune exposure information available for the cohort was CMV serostatus. The presence/absence analyses assumed that sequencing depth was roughly uniform across donors, and that assumption may not be true. A later analysis reported that several top co-occurrence clusters appeared linked to parvovirus B19, influenza, CMV and Epstein-Barr virus. In vitro tests confirmed that a few of the cytomegalovirus-associated TCR beta chains recognize cytomegalovirus antigens. This cohort had only TCR beta chains sequenced, and the lack of alpha or paired-chain data limited which features could be detected. A further reported finding was that TCR beta sequences accurately predicted the HLA-A and HLA-B alleles for most subjects in the first cohort. In both the original and validation cohorts, the classifier was reported to diagnose cytomegalovirus status with high specificity and sensitivity. Roughly 17 rarely observed V segments, including chromosome 9 orphons, were excluded from the earlier analysis of some 590 of the donors because counts were too low. According to a later analysis, TCR association rates differed among HLA loci, with DRB1 alleles showing the most associated TCRs and HLA-C alleles showing the fewest. V-gene and J-gene trimming of TCR beta chains was associated with a missense DCLRE1C variant in a later genetic analysis, and the association was replicated in an independent cohort. HLA typing was unavailable for some donors at each locus, so association tests used only the typed subset. According to a later analysis, most CMV-associated TCR beta chains appeared to be HLA-restricted, and the HLA associations seemed to be driven largely by CMV exposure. A cluster of highly shared sequence variants was judged likely to represent a technical artifact of the sequencing pipeline. An earlier analysis of some 560 of the donors showed that most TCR beta V segments appeared in productive rearrangements either about 87% or about 30% of the time, which broadly matched IMGT annotations. In a later analysis, HLA-associated TCR beta chains showed more clonal expansion and lower generation probabilities than non-associated chains that were equally common.

The sample holds a few counts of this clone. Its antigen has not been determined. No much larger clone exists at a distance of one base, and base qualities are not known. As encoded in the germline V gene, CDR1 is SGHAT while CDR2 is FQNNGV. Deletion took 5 bases off V and 1 base off J, with a span of 21 bases between the germline ends. Reading from cysteine to phenylalanine, the CDR3 counts 18 amino acids. The CDR3 DNA has 54 bases and is translated from base 1. Material: PBMCs. The chain was built from TRBV11-2 and TRBJ2-1; the D element might be TRBD1 or TRBD2, as each aligns at 6 bases. This clonotype originated in a male donor in good health and CMV-seronegative. CDR3 protein: CASSLGGSGGGSYNEQFF. The nucleotides read TGTGCCAGCAGCCTAGGGGGAAGCGGAGGAGGGTCCTACAATGAGCAGTTCTTC.